Presented here are 13 T cell receptor beta chains from one specimen sequenced in a study of regulatory T cells in long-lasting Graves disease. Time point: newly diagnosed GD, antithyroid drugs for less than 3 months. PBMC RNA was the source of the TCR library. With iRepertoire HTBI primers and Arm-PCR of CDR3 regions, TCR beta libraries were built. TCRdb analysed the multiplex PCR reads with MiXCR anew, one entry per CDR3 protein. Seen here are just over 600,000 distinct CDR3 sequences, roughly 15% observed once, and the top ten hold more than 15%. These records were also assigned to another study, of T cells in Graves' hyperthyroidism and ophthalmopathy.

The sample in question was peripheral blood mononuclear cells (PBMCs), obtained at new diagnosis, from a patient treated with antithyroid drugs. These receptors came from a woman aged 25 to 45 with Graves disease.

This chain connects TRBV5-8 to TRBJ2-7, with 10 nucleotides matching TRBD1. Trimming cost V 6 bases and J 0 bases; bases outside gene matches: 6. Germline V CDR1 and CDR2: SGHTS, YDEGEE. The CDR3 loop spans 15 amino acids. The CDR3 coding sequence is TGTGCCAGCAACAAGGACAGGGGGAGCTCCTACGAGCAGTACTTC. It codes for CASNKDRGSSYEQYF.

This clonotype was recorded many times. The rearrangement joins TRBV12-3 or TRBV12-4 to TRBJ1-2; D is perhaps TRBD1 (5 bases). V shed 0 bases and J shed 4 bases, with 15 bases lying between them. The CDR3 runs 16 residues. CDR3: CASSLAGTGNAYGYTF. For the CDR3, the DNA is TGTGCCAGCAGTTTAGCTGGCACAGGCAACGCCTATGGCTACACCTTC.

This clonotype appeared a few times. This sequence joins TRBV3-1 and TRBJ2-5, with 11 bases identical to TRBD2. CDR1 and CDR2 from the germline V gene are LGHDT and YNNKEL (reference sequence). V was pared by 4 bases and J by 2 bases, with 6 bases of the junction left unmatched. This CDR3 is 16 amino acids long. CDR3: CASSRLAGGDQETQYF. The DNA for the CDR3 is TGTGCCAGCAGCCGATTAGCGGGAGGGGATCAAGAGACCCAGTACTTC.

The rearrangement uses TRBV4-1 and TRBJ1-4, with 8 bases fitting TRBD1. The CDR3 has 19 residues. With V trimmed by 0 bases and J by 8 bases, 17 bases remained unmatched. Germline loops: CDR1 MGHRA, CDR2 YSYEKL. The CDR3: CASSQEGIRSRTGKEKLFF. CDR3 coding DNA: TGCGCCAGCAGCCAAGAAGGGATACGGTCGAGGACAGGGAAAGAAAAACTGTTTTTT.

Ten or more counts support this clonotype. The genes are TRBV6-2 or TRBV6-3 and TRBJ2-7; the match to TRBD2 covers 7 bases. The germline gives CDR1 MNHEY, CDR2 SVGEGT. The J segment lost 0 bases and the V segment lost 5 bases, leaving 7 bases of the junction unmatched. The CDR3 is made up of 15 amino acids. CDR3 region: CASSTKLAISYEQYF. The DNA of the CDR3 is TGTGCCAGCAGTACCAAACTAGCGATCTCCTACGAGCAGTACTTC.

This clonotype came up a few times. This chain links TRBV3-1 with TRBJ1-4, with TRBD1 identical over 7 bases. V lost 3 bases and J lost 7; bases outside the gene matches: 8. Germline V gene data show CDR1 as LGHDT and CDR2 as YNNKEL (reference sequence). CDR3 length equals 15 residues. The CDR3 reads CASSHHRDSFEKLFF. The CDR3 coding sequence is TGTGCCAGCAGCCATCACCGGGACAGCTTTGAAAAACTGTTTTTT.

This clonotype appeared many times. The genes are TRBV18 and TRBJ2-1; 10 bases agree with TRBD2. V shed 6 bases and J 2 bases; nucleotides not matched to a gene: 7. This CDR3 comprises 16 residues. The germline gives CDR1 KGHSH, CDR2 LQKENI. The CDR3 DNA reads TGTGCCAGCTCGCCCACTAGCGGGACTACCTACAATGAGCAGTTCTTC. Translated: CASSPTSGTTYNEQFF.

This clonotype has ten or more counts. The chain links TRBV11-2 to TRBJ2-3; D not resolved. The CDR3 length is 15 residues. The V gene lost 3 bases and the J gene lost 0 bases, with 10 bases spanning the gap. CDR1 and CDR2 from the germline V gene are SGHAT and FQNNGV. For the CDR3, the DNA is TGTGCCAGCAGCTTCCTGGCGGCTAGCACAGATACGCAGTATTTT. Translation: CASSFLAASTDTQYF.

This chain uses TRBV6-5 with TRBJ2-4; D call uncertain. This CDR3 contains 17 residues. The V gene lost 0 bases and the J gene lost 10 bases, with 22 bases spanning the gap. Germline loops: CDR1 MNHEY, CDR2 SVGAGI. The CDR3 is CASSYSSGTPGVVIQYF. In nucleotides, the CDR3 is TGTGCCAGCAGTTACTCGAGTGGTACACCGGGCGTTGTGATTCAGTACTTC.

Only a few counts were recorded for this clonotype. This may be a read error, as it is one base from a much larger clone. The rearrangement uses TRBV11-2 and TRBJ2-3; TRBD2 matches 9 bases. The CDR3 extends over 15 amino acids. Germline lookup yields CDR1 SGHAT and CDR2 FQNNGV. The CDR3 reads CASSLTGTSTDAQYF. CDR3 bases: TGTGCCAGCAGCTTAACCGGGACTAGCACAGATGCGCAGTATTTT.

In its sample, this clonotype was seen many times. This rearrangement joins TRBV16 to TRBJ2-7, with 7 bases that match TRBD2. Unmatched junction bases numbered 7, after V lost 3 bases and J lost 2 bases. Germline values: CDR1 KGHSY, CDR2 FQNENV. The CDR3 contains 15 residues. CDR3 bases: TGTGCCAGCAGCCATGCTAGCGGCCAGACCTACGAGCAGTACTTC. It is translated as CASSHASGQTYEQYF. Together with reference TRBV16 and TRBJ2-7, the CDR3 gives the full variable domain: GEEVAQTPKHLVRGEGQKAKLYCAPIKGHSYVFWYQQVLKNEFKFLISFQNENVFDETGMPKERFSAKCLPNSPCSLEIQATKLEDSAVYFCASSHASGQTYEQYFGPGTRLTVT.

This sequence joins TRBV20-1 and TRBJ2-3, with unresolved D. The CDR3 has 13 residues. Germline V gene data show CDR1 as DFQATT and CDR2 as SNEGSKA (reference sequence). V was shortened by 1 base and J by 8 bases, with 13 bases between the two germline ends. CDR3 protein: CSARGSVVSTQYF. Written as DNA, the CDR3 is TGCAGTGCTAGAGGGAGTGTAGTATCTACGCAGTATTTT.

This clonotype was counted at least ten times. V is TRBV29-1 and J is TRBJ2-7, with a possible D match to TRBD2 (6 bases). The CDR3 is made up of 12 amino acids. V lost 7 bases and J lost 2, with 12 bases in between. Germline V gene sequence: CDR1 SQVTM, CDR2 ANQGSEA. Here the CDR3 reads CSGSSETYEQYF. In nucleotides, the CDR3 is TGCAGCGGATCTAGCGAAACCTACGAGCAGTACTTC.